A single sample gave rise to the 14 T cell receptor beta chains below, sequenced in a study of vaccination effects on CD4 cells after COVID-19. Assay used: immunoSEQ multiplex PCR; TCRdb lists only in-frame clones, some missing. There are 60,000 to 65,000 clones in the sample; 70% to 85% occur only once, and 3.5% to 4.5% lies in the top ten. Antigen-specific CD4+ T cells were first expanded with viral peptide pools by the ViraFEST assay and only then sequenced. Upon completion of roughly ten days in culture, CD4+ T cells were isolated. Neither prior SARS-CoV-2 infection nor positive nucleocapsid antibodies were present in the vaccine recipients. Their recognized antigens are unknown. Sample: CD4+ T cells from PBMCs cultured with HCoV-OC43 spike peptides, taken before COVID-19 vaccination. Subset: HCoV-OC43 spike overlapping peptide pool stimulation. All receptors come from a human donor who received a COVID-19 vaccine.

The J gene is TRBJ2-3, the V gene TRBV9; D remains unclear. CDR3 length: 14 residues. V lost 0 bases, J lost 3 bases, and 8 bases lay in between. In germline, CDR1 is SGDLS, CDR2 YYNGEE. The chain's CDR3 is CASSVETATDTQYF. DNA for the CDR3: TGTGCCAGCAGCGTAGAGACTGCGACAGATACGCAGTATTTT.

This clone was detected a few times. This sequence joins TRBV7-8 and TRBJ2-7; D not certain. Per the germline V gene, CDR1 is SGHVS and CDR2 is FQNEAQ. Trimming left V 5 bases short and J 3 bases short, with 8 bases between. The CDR3 covers 12 residues. CDR3: CASSDPFYEQYV. The CDR3 nucleotides are TGTGCCAGCAGCGACCCGTTCTACGAGCAGTACGTC.

This chain connects TRBV7-9 to TRBJ2-2; 8 bases fit TRBD1. The V gene end was trimmed by 3 bases and the J gene end by 5 bases; junction bases not matched to a gene: 5. This CDR3 comprises 15 residues. Germline-derived CDR1 and CDR2 are SEHNR and FQNEAQ (reference sequence). The CDR3 here is CASSFGQGVTGELFF. The CDR3 coding sequence is TGTGCCAGCAGCTTTGGACAGGGAGTTACCGGGGAGCTGTTTTTT.

Concerning this clone: The same CDR3 is also encoded by other DNA sequences in this sample. The CDR3 region has the DNA TGTGCCAGCAGCGTAGATGGCGGGAATCAGCCCCAGCATTTT. It translates to CASSVDGGNQPQHF. The chain has TRBV9 and TRBJ1-5; D ambiguous. The CDR3 runs to 14 residues. V lost 0 bases, J lost 4 bases, and 8 bases lay in between. In germline, CDR1 is SGDLS, CDR2 YYNGEE.

The J gene is TRBJ1-4, the V gene TRBV2, with D hard to call. This CDR3 spans 14 amino acids. The germline V gene encodes CDR1 SNHLY and CDR2 FYNNEI. The V end was cut by 7 bases, the J end by 0 bases, with 9 bases between. The CDR3 sequence: CASNYLSTNEKLFF. The CDR3 coding sequence is TGTGCCAGCAATTACCTCTCAACTAATGAAAAACTGTTTTTT.

The chain couples TRBV27 to TRBJ1-2, with a tentative D call TRBD1 (5 bases). CDR3 length: 15 amino acids. Trimming left V 0 bases short and J 5 bases short, with 13 bases between. Germline V gene sequence: CDR1 MNHEY, CDR2 SMNVEV (reference sequence). CDR3 nucleotide sequence: TGTGCCAGCAGTTTATCGACAGCGAGGGATTATGGCTACACCTTC. Its protein is CASSLSTARDYGYTF.

The chain recombines TRBV30 with TRBJ1-1; D is undetermined. Germline loops: CDR1 GTSNPN, CDR2 SVGIG (reference sequence). This CDR3 comprises 11 residues. The V and J ends lost 7 bases and 0 bases respectively, with 6 bases between them. CDR3 nucleotide sequence: TGTGCCTCAAACCTGAACACTGAAGCTTTCTTT. Translating it yields CASNLNTEAFF.

This clone was picked up a small number of times. In DNA form, the CDR3 reads TGTGCCAGCAGCCTCCGGACAGACTATGGCTACACCTTC. Translating it yields CASSLRTDYGYTF. The gene calls are TRBV4-2 and TRBJ1-2, with a possible D match to TRBD1 (6 bases). The CDR3 sequence is 13 residues long. Germline V gene lookup returns CDR1 LGHNA and CDR2 YNFKEQ. V lost 4 bases and J 3 bases, leaving 9 bases between the germline ends.

This chain links TRBV24-1 with TRBJ2-2; perhaps TRBD1 as D (5 bases). The CDR3 spans 15 residues. The V end was cut by 4 bases, the J end by 3 bases, with 11 bases between. Germline V gene lookup returns CDR1 KGHDR and CDR2 SFDVKD. The CDR3 spells CATSEAGSDTGELFF. Written as DNA, the CDR3 is TGTGCCACCAGTGAGGCAGGGTCAGACACCGGGGAGCTGTTTTTT.

V usage is TRBV5-1 and J usage is TRBJ2-2; TRBD1 might be the D (5 bases). V was clipped by 0 bases and J by 3 bases, with 12 bases between them. The germline CDR1 and CDR2 sequences are SGHRS and YFSETQ. The CDR3 runs 16 residues. CDR3 sequence: CASSLELTVYTGELFF. The CDR3 region has the DNA TGCGCCAGCAGCTTGGAGCTGACAGTCTACACCGGGGAGCTGTTTTTT.

V and J are TRBV24-1 and TRBJ2-5; possible D gene TRBD1, 5 bases. The ends were cut back, 3 bases at V and 2 bases at J, with 12 bases in the middle. This CDR3 contains 15 residues. Germline lookup yields CDR1 KGHDR and CDR2 SFDVKD. The CDR3 nucleotides read TGTGCCACCAGTGATGGTGGCAGGGCTCAAGAGACCCAGTACTTC. It encodes CATSDGGRAQETQYF.

This clone was seen more than once but under ten times. The chain recombines TRBV3-1 (or the pseudogene TRBV3-2) with TRBJ1-1; D call uncertain. Germline V gives CDR1 LGHDT, CDR2 YNNKEL (reference sequence). V was cut by 4 bases and J by 0 bases, with 12 bases left in between. The CDR3 contains 15 residues. The CDR3 nucleotides read TGTGCCAGCAGCCCCGTTCAGCAAATGAACACTGAAGCTTTCTTT. It codes for CASSPVQQMNTEAFF.

This clone has more than one count but fewer than ten. The chain couples TRBV6-5 to TRBJ1-2, with D perhaps matching TRBD1 (6 bases). Deletions cut 0 bases from V and 4 bases from J, with 12 bases between. This CDR3 has 15 amino acids. Germline values: CDR1 MNHEY, CDR2 SVGAGI. This chain's CDR3 is CASSYSTGAAYGYTF. Here the CDR3 DNA reads TGTGCCAGCAGTTACTCGACGGGGGCGGCCTATGGCTACACCTTC.

The gene calls are TRBV7-2 and TRBJ2-7; 10 bases align to TRBD1. This CDR3 is built from 14 residues. Germline trimming cut 5 bases from V and 3 bases from J; bases unmatched to any gene: 4. The germline V gene encodes CDR1 SGHTA and CDR2 FQGNSA. CDR3 sequence reads: CASSRDRGIYEQYV. The CDR3 nucleotides read TGTGCCAGCAGCCGGGACAGGGGCATCTACGAGCAGTACGTC.